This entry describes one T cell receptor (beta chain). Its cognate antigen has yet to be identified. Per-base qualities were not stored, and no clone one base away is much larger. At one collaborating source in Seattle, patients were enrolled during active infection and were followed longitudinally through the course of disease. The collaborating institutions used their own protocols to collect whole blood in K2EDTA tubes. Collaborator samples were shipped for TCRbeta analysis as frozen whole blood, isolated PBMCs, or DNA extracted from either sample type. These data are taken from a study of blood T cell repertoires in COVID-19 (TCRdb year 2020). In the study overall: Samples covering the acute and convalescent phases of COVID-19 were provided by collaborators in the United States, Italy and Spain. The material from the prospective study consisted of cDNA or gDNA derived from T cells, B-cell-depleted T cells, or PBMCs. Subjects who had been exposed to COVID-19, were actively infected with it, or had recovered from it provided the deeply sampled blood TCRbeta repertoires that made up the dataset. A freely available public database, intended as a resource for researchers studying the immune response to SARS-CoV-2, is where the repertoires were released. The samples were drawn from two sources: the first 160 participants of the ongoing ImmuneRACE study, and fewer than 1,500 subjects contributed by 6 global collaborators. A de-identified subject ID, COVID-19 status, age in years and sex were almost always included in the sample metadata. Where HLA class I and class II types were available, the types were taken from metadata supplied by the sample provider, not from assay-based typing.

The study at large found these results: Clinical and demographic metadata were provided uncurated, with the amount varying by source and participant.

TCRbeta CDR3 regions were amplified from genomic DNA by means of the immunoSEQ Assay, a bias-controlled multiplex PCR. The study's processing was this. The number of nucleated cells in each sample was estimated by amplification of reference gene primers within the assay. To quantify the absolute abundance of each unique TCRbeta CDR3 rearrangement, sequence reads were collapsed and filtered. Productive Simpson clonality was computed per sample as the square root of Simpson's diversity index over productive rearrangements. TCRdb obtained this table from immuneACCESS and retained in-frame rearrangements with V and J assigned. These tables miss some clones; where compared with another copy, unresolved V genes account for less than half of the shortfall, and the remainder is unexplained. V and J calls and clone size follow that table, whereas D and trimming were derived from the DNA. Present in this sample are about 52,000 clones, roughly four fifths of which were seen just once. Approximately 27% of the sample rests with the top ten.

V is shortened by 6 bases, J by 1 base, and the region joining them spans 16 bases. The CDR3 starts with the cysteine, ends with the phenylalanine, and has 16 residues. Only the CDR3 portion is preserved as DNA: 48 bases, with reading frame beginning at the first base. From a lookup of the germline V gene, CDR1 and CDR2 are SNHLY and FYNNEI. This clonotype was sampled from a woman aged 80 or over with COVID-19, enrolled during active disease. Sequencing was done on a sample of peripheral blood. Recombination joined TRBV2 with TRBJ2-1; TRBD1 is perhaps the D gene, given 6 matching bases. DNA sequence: TGTGCCAGCAGAGGATTCAGACAGGTGTCCTACAATGAGCAGTTCTTC. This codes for CASRGFRQVSYNEQFF.